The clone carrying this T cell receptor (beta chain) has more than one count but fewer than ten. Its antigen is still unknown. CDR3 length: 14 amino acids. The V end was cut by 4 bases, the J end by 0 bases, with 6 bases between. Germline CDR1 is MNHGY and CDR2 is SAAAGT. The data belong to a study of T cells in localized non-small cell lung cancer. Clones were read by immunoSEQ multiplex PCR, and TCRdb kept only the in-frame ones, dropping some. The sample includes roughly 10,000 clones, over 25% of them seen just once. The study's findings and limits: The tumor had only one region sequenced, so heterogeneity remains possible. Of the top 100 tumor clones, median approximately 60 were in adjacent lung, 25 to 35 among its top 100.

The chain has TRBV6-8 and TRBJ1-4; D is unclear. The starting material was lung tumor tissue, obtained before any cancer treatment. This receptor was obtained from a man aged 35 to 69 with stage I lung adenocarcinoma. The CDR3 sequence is CASSLDSTNEKLFF. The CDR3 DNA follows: TGTGCCAGCAGTTTGGATTCAACTAATGAAAAACTGTTTTTT.